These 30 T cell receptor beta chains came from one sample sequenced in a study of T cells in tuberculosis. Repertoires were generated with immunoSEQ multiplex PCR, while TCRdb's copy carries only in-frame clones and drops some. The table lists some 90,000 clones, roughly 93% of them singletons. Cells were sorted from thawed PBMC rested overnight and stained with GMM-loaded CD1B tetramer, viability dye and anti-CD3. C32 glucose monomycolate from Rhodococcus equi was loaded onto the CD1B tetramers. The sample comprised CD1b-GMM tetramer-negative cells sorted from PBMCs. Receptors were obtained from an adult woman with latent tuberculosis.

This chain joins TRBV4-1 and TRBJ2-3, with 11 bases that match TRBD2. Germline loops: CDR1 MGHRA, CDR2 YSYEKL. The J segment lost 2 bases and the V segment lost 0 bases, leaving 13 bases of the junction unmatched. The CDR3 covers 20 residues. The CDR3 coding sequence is TGCGCCAGCAGCCAAGAGGCGGGGGTTAGCGGGGGGGTGTACACAGATACGCAGTATTTT. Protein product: CASSQEAGVSGGVYTDTQYF.

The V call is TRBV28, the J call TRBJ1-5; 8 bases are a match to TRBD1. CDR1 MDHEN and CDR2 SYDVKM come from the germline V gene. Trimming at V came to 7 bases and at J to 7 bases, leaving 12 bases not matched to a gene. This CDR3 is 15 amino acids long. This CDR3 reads CASTQTSGGGQPQHF. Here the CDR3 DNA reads TGTGCCAGCACTCAAACCTCAGGGGGCGGGCAGCCCCAGCATTTT.

Here the CDR3 reads CASSGTGGSTDTQYF. The CDR3 DNA is TGTGCCAGCAGTGGAACAGGGGGCAGCACAGATACGCAGTATTTT. The gene calls are TRBV2 and TRBJ2-3; 9 bases are a match to TRBD1. The CDR3 runs to 15 residues. The germline V gene encodes CDR1 SNHLY and CDR2 FYNNEI. The trim removed 4 bases at V and 0 bases at J, leaving 2 bases unmatched.

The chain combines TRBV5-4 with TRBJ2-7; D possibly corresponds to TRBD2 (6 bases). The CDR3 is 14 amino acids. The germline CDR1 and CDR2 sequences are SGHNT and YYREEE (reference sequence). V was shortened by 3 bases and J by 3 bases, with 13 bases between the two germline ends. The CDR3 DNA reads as TGTGCCAGCAGCTCGGCGGGGTCTTTCTACGAGCAGTACTTC. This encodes CASSSAGSFYEQYF.

CDR3 in DNA: TGTGCCAGCAGCCCACAGGGGATAGAGACCCAGTACTTC. Translated, it gives CASSPQGIETQYF. V gene TRBV6-5 combines with J gene TRBJ2-5; 7 bases fit TRBD1. This CDR3 contains 13 residues. CDR1 and CDR2 from the germline V gene are MNHEY and SVGAGI. With V trimmed by 6 bases and J by 4 bases, 5 bases remained unmatched.

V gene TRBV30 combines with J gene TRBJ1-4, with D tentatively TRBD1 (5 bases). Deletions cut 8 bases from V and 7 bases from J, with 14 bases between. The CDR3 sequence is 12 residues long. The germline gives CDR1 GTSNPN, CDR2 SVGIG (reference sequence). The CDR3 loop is CAGRGAGEKLFF. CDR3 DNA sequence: TGTGCCGGTAGGGGTGCCGGTGAAAAACTGTTTTTT.

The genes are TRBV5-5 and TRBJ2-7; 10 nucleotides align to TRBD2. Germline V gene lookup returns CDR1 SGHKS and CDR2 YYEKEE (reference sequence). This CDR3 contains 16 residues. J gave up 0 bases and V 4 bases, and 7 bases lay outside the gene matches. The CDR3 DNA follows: TGTGCCAGCAGCCGTAAAAGCGGGGGGGTCTCCTACGAGCAGTACTTC. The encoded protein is CASSRKSGGVSYEQYF.

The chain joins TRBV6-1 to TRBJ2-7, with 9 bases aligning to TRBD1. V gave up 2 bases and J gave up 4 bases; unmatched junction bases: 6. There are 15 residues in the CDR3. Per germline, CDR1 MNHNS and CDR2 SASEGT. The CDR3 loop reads CASSESGQGWYEQYF. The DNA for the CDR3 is TGTGCCAGCAGTGAAAGTGGACAGGGGTGGTACGAGCAGTACTTC.

The CDR3 here is CASSITLGGQRVPGELFF. CDR3 bases: TGTGCCAGTAGTATCACCCTCGGGGGGCAAAGGGTCCCCGGGGAGCTGTTTTTT. The V gene is TRBV19, the J gene TRBJ2-2, with a tentative D call TRBD2 (7 bases). V lost 3 bases and J lost 6, with 23 bases in between. There are 18 residues in the CDR3. CDR1 LNHDA and CDR2 SQIVND come from the germline V gene (reference sequence).

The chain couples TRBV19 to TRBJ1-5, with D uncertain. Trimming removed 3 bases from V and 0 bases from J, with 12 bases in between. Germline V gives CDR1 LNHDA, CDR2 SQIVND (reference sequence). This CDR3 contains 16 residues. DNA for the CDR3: TGTGCCAGTAGTATGTCGGGAACTTATAGCAATCAGCCCCAGCATTTT. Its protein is CASSMSGTYSNQPQHF.

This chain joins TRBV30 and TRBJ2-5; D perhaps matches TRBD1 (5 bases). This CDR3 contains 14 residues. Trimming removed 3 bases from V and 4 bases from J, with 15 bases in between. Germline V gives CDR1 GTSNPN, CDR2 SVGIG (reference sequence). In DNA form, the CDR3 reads TGTGCCTGGAGGGTAGGGATGGGGCTAGAGACCCAGTACTTC. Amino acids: CAWRVGMGLETQYF. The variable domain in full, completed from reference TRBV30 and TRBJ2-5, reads SQTIHQWPATLVQPVGSPLSLECTVEGTSNPNLYWYRQAAGRGLQLLFYSVGIGQISSEVPQNLSASRPQDRQFILSSKKLLLSDSGFYLCAWRVGMGLETQYFGPGTRLLVL.

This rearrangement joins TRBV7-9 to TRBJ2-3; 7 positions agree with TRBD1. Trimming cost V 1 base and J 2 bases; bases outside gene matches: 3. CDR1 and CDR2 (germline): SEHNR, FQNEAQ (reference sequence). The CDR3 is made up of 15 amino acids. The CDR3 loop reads CASSLGQGFTDTQYF. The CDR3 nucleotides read TGTGCCAGCAGCTTAGGACAGGGTTTCACAGATACGCAGTATTTT. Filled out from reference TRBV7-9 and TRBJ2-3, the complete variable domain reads DTGVSQNPRHKITKRGQNVTFRCDPISEHNRLYWYRQTLGQGPEFLTYFQNEAQLEKSRLLSDRFSAERPKGSFSTLEIQRTEQGDSAMYLCASSLGQGFTDTQYFGPGTRLTVL.

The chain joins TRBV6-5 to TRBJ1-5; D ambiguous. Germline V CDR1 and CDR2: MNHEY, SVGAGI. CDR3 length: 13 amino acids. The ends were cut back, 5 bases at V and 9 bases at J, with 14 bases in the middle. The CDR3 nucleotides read TGTGCCAGCAGTGAAAACCCTGGGCGGCCCCAGCATTTT. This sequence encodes CASSENPGRPQHF.

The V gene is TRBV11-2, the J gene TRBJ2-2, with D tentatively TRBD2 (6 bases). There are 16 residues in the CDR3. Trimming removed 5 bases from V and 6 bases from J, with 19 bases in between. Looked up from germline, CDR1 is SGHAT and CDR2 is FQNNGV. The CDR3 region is CASSPSTSLRPGELFF. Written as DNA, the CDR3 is TGTGCCAGCAGCCCATCAACTAGCCTTCGTCCCGGGGAGCTGTTTTTT.

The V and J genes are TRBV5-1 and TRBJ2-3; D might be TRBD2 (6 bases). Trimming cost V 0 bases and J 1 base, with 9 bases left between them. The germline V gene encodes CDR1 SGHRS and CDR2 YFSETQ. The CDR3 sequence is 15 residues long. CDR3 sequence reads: CASSLAGGGTDTQYF. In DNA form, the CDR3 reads TGCGCCAGCAGCTTGGCCGGGGGAGGCACAGATACGCAGTATTTT. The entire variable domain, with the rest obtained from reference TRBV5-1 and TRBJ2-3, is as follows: KAGVTQTPRYLIKTRGQQVTLSCSPISGHRSVSWYQQTPGQGLQFLFEYFSETQRNKGNFPGRFSGRQFSNSRSEMNVSTLELGDSALYLCASSLAGGGTDTQYFGPGTRLTVL.

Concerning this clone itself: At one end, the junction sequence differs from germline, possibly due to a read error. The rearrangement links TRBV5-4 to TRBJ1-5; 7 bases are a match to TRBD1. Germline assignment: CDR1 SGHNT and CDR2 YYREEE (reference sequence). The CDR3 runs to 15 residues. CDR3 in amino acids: CASSLDRGSSQPQHF. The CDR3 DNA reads TGTGCCAGCAGCTTGGACAGGGGTAGCAGTCAGCCCCAGCATTTT.

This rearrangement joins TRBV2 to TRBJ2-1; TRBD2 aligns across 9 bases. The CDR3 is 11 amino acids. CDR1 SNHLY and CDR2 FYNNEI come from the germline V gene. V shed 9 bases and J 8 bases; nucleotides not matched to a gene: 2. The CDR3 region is CARRLADEQFF. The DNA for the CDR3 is TGTGCCAGAAGACTAGCGGATGAGCAGTTCTTC.

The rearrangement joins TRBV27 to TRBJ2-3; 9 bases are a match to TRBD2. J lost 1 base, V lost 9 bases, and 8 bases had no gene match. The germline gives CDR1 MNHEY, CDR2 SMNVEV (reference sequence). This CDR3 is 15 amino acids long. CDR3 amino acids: CARDAGGQGTDTQYF. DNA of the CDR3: TGTGCCAGGGACGCGGGGGGGCAGGGCACAGATACGCAGTATTTT.

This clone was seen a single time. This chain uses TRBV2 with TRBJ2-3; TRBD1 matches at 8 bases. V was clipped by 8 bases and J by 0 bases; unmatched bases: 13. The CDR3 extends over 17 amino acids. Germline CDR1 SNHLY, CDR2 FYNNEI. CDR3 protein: CASENIQGALSTDTQYF. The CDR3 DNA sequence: TGTGCCAGCGAAAATATCCAGGGGGCTCTTAGCACAGATACGCAGTATTTT.

CDR3 amino acids: CASSPKRLSGNTIYF. DNA of the CDR3: TGTGCCAGCAGCCCCAAACGCCTATCTGGAAACACCATATATTTT. V gene TRBV7-8 combines with J gene TRBJ1-3; the D is unclear. The ends were cut back, 5 bases at V and 1 base at J, with 12 bases in the middle. This CDR3 is built from 15 residues. The germline V gene encodes CDR1 SGHVS and CDR2 FQNEAQ.

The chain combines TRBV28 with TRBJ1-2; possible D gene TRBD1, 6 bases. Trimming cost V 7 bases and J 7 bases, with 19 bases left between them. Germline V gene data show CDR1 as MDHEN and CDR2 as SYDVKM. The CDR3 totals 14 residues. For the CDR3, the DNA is TGTGCCAGCACCCACGCGGGGGGGGCGCTTGGCTACACCTTC. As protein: CASTHAGGALGYTF.

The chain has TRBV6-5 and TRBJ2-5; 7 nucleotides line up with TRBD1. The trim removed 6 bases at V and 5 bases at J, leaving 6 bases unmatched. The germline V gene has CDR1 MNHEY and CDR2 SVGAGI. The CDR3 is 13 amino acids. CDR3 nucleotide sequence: TGTGCCAGCAGGAGAGGGGGCGGGGAGACCCAGTACTTC. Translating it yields CASRRGGGETQYF.

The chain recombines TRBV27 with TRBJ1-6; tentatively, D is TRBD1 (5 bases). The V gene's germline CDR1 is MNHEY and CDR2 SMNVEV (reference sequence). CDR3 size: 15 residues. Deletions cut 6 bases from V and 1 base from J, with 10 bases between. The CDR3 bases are TGTGCCAGCAGGCCCCGGGGGTCCTATAATTCACCCCTCCACTTT. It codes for CASRPRGSYNSPLHF.

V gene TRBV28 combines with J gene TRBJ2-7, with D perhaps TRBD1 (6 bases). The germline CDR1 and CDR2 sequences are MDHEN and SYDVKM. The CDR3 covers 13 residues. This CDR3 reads CASSPPQGYEQCV. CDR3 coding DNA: TGTGCCAGCAGTCCTCCCCAGGGGTACGAGCAGTGCGTC.

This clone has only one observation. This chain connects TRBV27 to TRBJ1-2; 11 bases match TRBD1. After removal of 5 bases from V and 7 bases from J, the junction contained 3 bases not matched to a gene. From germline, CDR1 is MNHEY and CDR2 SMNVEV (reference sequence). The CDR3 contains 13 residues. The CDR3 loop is CASSLGTGGGYTF. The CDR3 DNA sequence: TGTGCCAGCAGTCTCGGGACAGGGGGTGGCTACACCTTC.

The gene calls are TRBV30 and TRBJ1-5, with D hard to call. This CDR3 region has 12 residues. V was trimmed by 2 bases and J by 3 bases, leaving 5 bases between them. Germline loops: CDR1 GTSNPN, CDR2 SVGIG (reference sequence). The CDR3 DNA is TGTGCCTGGAGTCCTCCCAATCAGCCCCAGCATTTT. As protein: CAWSPPNQPQHF. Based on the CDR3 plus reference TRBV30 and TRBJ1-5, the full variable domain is SQTIHQWPATLVQPVGSPLSLECTVEGTSNPNLYWYRQAAGRGLQLLFYSVGIGQISSEVPQNLSASRPQDRQFILSSKKLLLSDSGFYLCAWSPPNQPQHFGDGTRLSIL.

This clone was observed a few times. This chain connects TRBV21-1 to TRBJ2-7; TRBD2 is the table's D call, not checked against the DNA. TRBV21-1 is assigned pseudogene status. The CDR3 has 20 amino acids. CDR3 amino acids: CASSKEMGLGGPLQSYEQYV. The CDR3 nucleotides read TGTGCCAGCAGCAAAGAAATGGGGCTGGGAGGTCCTCTCCAATCCTACGAGCAGTACGTC.

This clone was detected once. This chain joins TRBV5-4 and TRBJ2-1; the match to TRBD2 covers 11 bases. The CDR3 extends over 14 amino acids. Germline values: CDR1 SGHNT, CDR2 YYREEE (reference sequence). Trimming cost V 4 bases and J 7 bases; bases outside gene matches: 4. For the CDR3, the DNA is TGTGCCAGCAGCCGACTAGCGGGACAAAATGAGCAGTTCTTC. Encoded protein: CASSRLAGQNEQFF.

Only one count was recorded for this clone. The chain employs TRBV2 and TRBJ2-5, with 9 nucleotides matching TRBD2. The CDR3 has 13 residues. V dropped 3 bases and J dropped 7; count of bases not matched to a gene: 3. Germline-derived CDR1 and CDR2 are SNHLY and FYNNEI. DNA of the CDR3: TGTGCCAGCAGTGATGGCGGGGGGGGGACCCAGTACTTC. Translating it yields CASSDGGGGTQYF.

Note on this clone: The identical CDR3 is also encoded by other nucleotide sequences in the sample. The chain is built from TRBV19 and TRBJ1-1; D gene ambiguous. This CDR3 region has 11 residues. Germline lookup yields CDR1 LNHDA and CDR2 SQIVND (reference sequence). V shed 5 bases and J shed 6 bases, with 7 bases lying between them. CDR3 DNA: TGTGCCAGTAGTTCACACCCTGAAGCTTTCTTT. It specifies CASSSHPEAFF. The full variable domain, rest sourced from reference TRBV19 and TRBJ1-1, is DGGITQSPKYLFRKEGQNVTLSCEQNLNHDAMYWYRQDPGQGLRLIYYSQIVNDFQKGDIAEGYSVSREKKESFPLTVTSAQKNPTAFYLCASSSHPEAFFGQGTRLTVV.